A selection of T cell receptor beta chains follows, all from one sample in a study of blood T cell repertoires in COVID-19. Clones were sequenced by immunoSEQ multiplex PCR, and TCRdb holds only the in-frame ones, with some missing. The table has 300,000 to 350,000 clones, approximately 88% seen once. The sample consisted of peripheral blood. The receptors originated from a man aged 25 to 40 with COVID-19, enrolled during active disease. Both conserved end residues are part of each CDR3. The order of the fields is clone size, J gene, V gene, D gene, CDR3 protein, CDR3 DNA. The D gene is left open where the match is weak. Rows may omit the clone size; those that give it use once, few, many or a size class.

abundance: few
j_gene: TRBJ2-3
v_gene: TRBV7-3
d_gene: TRBD2
CDR3aa: CASSLGWLAGGPRVDTQYF
CDR3nt: TGTGCCAGCAGCTTAGGTTGGCTAGCGGGAGGGCCACGAGTAGATACGCAGTATTTT

abundance: -
j_gene: TRBJ2-6
v_gene: TRBV19
d_gene: -
CDR3aa: CASSSQGTSGANVLTF
CDR3nt: TGTGCCAGTAGTAGCCAGGGGACCTCTGGGGCCAACGTCCTGACTTTC

abundance: -
j_gene: TRBJ2-1
v_gene: TRBV13
d_gene: -
CDR3aa: CASSPNIQGLTYNEQFF
CDR3nt: TGTGCCAGCAGCCCTAATATTCAAGGACTAACCTACAATGAGCAGTTCTTC

abundance: -
j_gene: TRBJ2-7
v_gene: TRBV11-2
d_gene: -
CDR3aa: CASSSISDSYEQYF
CDR3nt: TGTGCCAGCAGTTCTATTTCGGACAGCTACGAGCAGTACTTC

abundance: -
j_gene: TRBJ1-5
v_gene: TRBV7-2
d_gene: TRBD1
CDR3aa: CASSLDGTGGRQPQHF
CDR3nt: TGTGCCAGCAGCTTAGACGGGACAGGGGGAAGACAGCCCCAGCATTTT

abundance: -
j_gene: TRBJ1-3
v_gene: TRBV6-5
d_gene: -
CDR3aa: CASSYMAVTGNTIYF
CDR3nt: TGTGCCAGCAGTTACATGGCGGTAACTGGAAACACCATATATTTT

abundance: -
j_gene: TRBJ1-2
v_gene: TRBV5-5
d_gene: TRBD1
CDR3aa: CASSLSSGTAKFNYGYTF
CDR3nt: TGTGCCAGCAGCTTGAGTAGTGGGACAGCCAAGTTTAACTATGGCTACACCTTC

abundance: -
j_gene: TRBJ1-4
v_gene: TRBV28
d_gene: -
CDR3aa: CASSLGNRVNEKLFF
CDR3nt: TGTGCCAGCAGTTTAGGGAACAGGGTAAATGAAAAACTGTTTTTT

abundance: once
j_gene: TRBJ1-1
v_gene: TRBV4-1
d_gene: TRBD1
CDR3aa: CASSQPGQDTEAFF
CDR3nt: TGCGCCAGCAGCCAACCTGGACAGGACACTGAAGCTTTCTTT

abundance: -
j_gene: TRBJ2-3
v_gene: TRBV11-2
d_gene: TRBD2
CDR3aa: CASSLDGSGGPTTDTQYF
CDR3nt: TGTGCCAGCAGCTTAGACGGGTCGGGAGGTCCCACCACAGATACGCAGTATTTT

abundance: once
j_gene: TRBJ1-2
v_gene: TRBV10-3
d_gene: TRBD1
CDR3aa: CAISFDRAGGYTF
CDR3nt: TGTGCCATCAGCTTCGACAGGGCTGGAGGCTACACCTTC

abundance: -
j_gene: TRBJ1-2
v_gene: TRBV6-1
d_gene: -
CDR3aa: CASSGDSPDNPYWGYTF
CDR3nt: TGTGCCAGCAGTGGGGATTCACCGGACAACCCTTATTGGGGCTACACCTTC

abundance: -
j_gene: TRBJ1-6
v_gene: TRBV15
d_gene: -
CDR3aa: CATSGLTNNSPLHF
CDR3nt: TGTGCCACCAGCGGGCTGACCAATAATTCACCCCTCCACTTT

abundance: -
j_gene: TRBJ1-2
v_gene: TRBV7-2
d_gene: -
CDR3aa: CASSSGVGGYTF
CDR3nt: TGTGCCAGCAGCTCAGGGGTTGGGGGCTACACCTTC

abundance: -
j_gene: TRBJ1-4
v_gene: TRBV7-9
d_gene: -
CDR3aa: CASSLVVGGLANEKLFF
CDR3nt: TGTGCCAGCAGCTTAGTTGTCGGGGGGCTTGCTAATGAAAAACTGTTTTTT

abundance: -
j_gene: TRBJ1-2
v_gene: TRBV29-1
d_gene: -
CDR3aa: CGFGGDGYTF
CDR3nt: TGCGGTTTTGGGGGGGATGGCTACACCTTC

abundance: -
j_gene: TRBJ1-2
v_gene: TRBV10-3
d_gene: TRBD1
CDR3aa: CAIRGTANYGYTF
CDR3nt: TGTGCCATCAGGGGGACAGCTAACTATGGCTACACCTTC

abundance: once
j_gene: TRBJ2-1
v_gene: TRBV4-1
d_gene: -
CDR3aa: CASSHRHQGYGSYNEQFF
CDR3nt: TGCGCCAGCAGCCACCGTCACCAGGGGTATGGGTCCTACAATGAGCAGTTCTTC